The following is a TCR beta chain sequence with its context. The germline CDR1 and CDR2 sequences are SGDLS and YYNGEE. CDR3 size: 12 residues. V lost 0 bases, J lost 7 bases, and 4 bases lay in between. The data were taken from a study of blood T cell repertoires in COVID-19. Background on the study: The cDNA or gDNA used as material had been derived from T cells, B-cell-depleted T cells, or PBMCs.

Original processing notes: Reference gene primer amplification yielded estimated nucleated cell counts. Some clones are missing from TCRdb's copy, which holds only in-frame ones; the method was immunoSEQ multiplex PCR. V and J calls and clone size come straight from that table; D and trimming were deduced from the DNA. This sample has roughly 32,000 clones, with approximately 85% found just once. The chain carries TRBV9 and TRBJ2-2; D is undetermined. Material: peripheral blood. This sequence was found in a man aged 60 to 69 with active or convalescent COVID-19. The CDR3, as DNA: TGTGCCAGCAGCGTAGATATCGGGGAGCTGTTTTTT. Its translation: CASSVDIGELFF.